This T cell receptor beta chain derives from a study of T cells after yellow fever vaccination. For TCR, cDNA came from 5'RACE template switching, which added a universal primer site and UMIs. TCRdb redid the calling of the 5' RACE reads with MiXCR, one entry per CDR3 protein. The table records approximately 550,000 distinct CDR3 sequences, roughly 14% of them present only once. The sequence was obtained from a man aged 25 to 40 who received the YFV17D yellow fever vaccine. The sample here was PBMCs, taken on the day of the yellow fever booster vaccination.

In DNA form, the CDR3 reads TGTGCCAGCAGCCCCCTACGGGAGATGGAAGATACGCAGTATTTT. This gives the protein CASSPLREMEDTQYF. J is TRBJ2-3 and V is TRBV5-4, with D maybe TRBD2 (6 bases). This CDR3 region has 15 residues. Trimming shortened V by 4 bases and J by 5 bases, and 17 bases separated the two germline ends. Germline loops: CDR1 SGHNT, CDR2 YYREEE (reference sequence).